This T cell receptor beta chain was identified during a study of Graves' ophthalmopathy and Graves' hyperthyroidism. RNA served as the template for amplifying TCR beta CDR3 regions. First-round RT-PCR with HTBI primers preceded a second-round multiplex PCR. TCRdb analysed the multiplex PCR reads with MiXCR anew, one entry per CDR3 protein. The table has about 590,000 distinct CDR3 sequences, under 45% seen once; the top ten hold around 4%. This clonotype was recorded many times. CDR1 and CDR2 (germline): DFQATT, SNEGSKA (reference sequence). Between the trimmed V and J ends, which lost 2 bases and 6 bases, there was a span of 14 bases. This CDR3 is built from 13 residues.

The receptor comes from an adult man with Graves' hyperthyroidism. Sequenced input: peripheral blood or thyroid tissue (not recorded which). The rearrangement links TRBV20-1 to TRBJ2-7, with D possibly TRBD2 on 6 matching bases. DNA of the CDR3: TGCAGTGCTAGAACCCTAGCGATGGCCGAGCAGTACTTC. Its translation: CSARTLAMAEQYF.